Ten or more counts support the clone carrying this T cell receptor beta chain. The data were taken from a study of neurological immune-mediated disorders. The germline gives CDR1 SGDLS, CDR2 YYNGEE. The CDR3 has 15 amino acids. With 0 bases removed from V and 3 bases from J, the gap between germline ends came to 11 bases. TCRdb ran MiXCR on the 5' RACE reads and lists one entry per CDR3 protein. Of approximately 37,000 distinct CDR3 sequences in the sample, 13% to 15% were seen once. The chain uses TRBV9 and TRBJ2-3; D possibly matches TRBD1 or TRBD2 (5 bases each). The source is a woman aged 45-65 years with HTLV-1-associated myelopathy (HAM/TSP). Specimen: PBMCs. DNA for the CDR3: TGTGCCAGCAGCGTAGAGGCAGGGAGAACAGATACGCAGTATTTT. It yields the protein CASSVEAGRTDTQYF. Variable domain in full (rest from reference TRBV9 and TRBJ2-3): DSGVTQTPKHLITATGQRVTLRCSPRSGDLSVYWYQQSLDQGLQFLIQYYNGEERAKGNILERFSAQQFPDLHSELNLSSLELGDSALYFCASSVEAGRTDTQYFGPGTRLTVL.